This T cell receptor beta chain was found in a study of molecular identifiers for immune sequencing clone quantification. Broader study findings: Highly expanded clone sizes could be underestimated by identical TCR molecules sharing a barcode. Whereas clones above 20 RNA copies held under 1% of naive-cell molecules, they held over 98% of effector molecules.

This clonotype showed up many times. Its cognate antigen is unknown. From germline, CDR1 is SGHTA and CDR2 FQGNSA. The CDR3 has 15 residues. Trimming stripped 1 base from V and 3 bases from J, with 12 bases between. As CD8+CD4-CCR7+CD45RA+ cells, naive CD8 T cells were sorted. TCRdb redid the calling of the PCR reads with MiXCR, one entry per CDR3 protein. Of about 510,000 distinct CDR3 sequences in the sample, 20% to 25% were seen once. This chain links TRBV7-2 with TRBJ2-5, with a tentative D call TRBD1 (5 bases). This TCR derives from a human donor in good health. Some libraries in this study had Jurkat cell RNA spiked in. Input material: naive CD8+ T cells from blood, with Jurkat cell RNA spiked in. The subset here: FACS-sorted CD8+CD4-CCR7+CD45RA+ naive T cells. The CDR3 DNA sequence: TGTGCCAGCAGCTTAGGACAGTTTTTAGAAGAGACCCAGTACTTC. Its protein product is CASSLGQFLEETQYF.